The 3 T cell receptor beta chains below were found in one sample sequenced in a study of blood T cell repertoires in COVID-19 (dated by TCRdb to 2018 to 2020). Libraries were made using the immunoSEQ multiplex PCR assay. In its TCRdb copy, this immuneACCESS table keeps in-frame sequences only and misses some clones. Where compared with another copy, unresolved V genes explain less than half of these, and the others have no known cause. Across this sample there are roughly 200,000 clones, with 75% to 85% seen only once. The ten top clones hold less than 9.5% of the sample. The sample taken for sequencing was peripheral blood. These receptors were obtained from a woman at least 80 years old with COVID-19, enrolled during active disease.

This CDR3 is CASKDSLTNQPQHF. CDR3 sequence (DNA): TGTGCCAGTAAAGACAGCTTAACGAATCAGCCCCAGCATTTT. This rearrangement joins TRBV19 to TRBJ1-5; TRBD1 might be the D (5 bases). The CDR3 runs to 14 residues. Germline CDR1 and CDR2: LNHDA and SQIVND (reference sequence). The V gene lost 7 bases and the J gene lost 4 bases, with 14 bases spanning the gap.

The gene calls are TRBV11-1 and TRBJ2-1, with 10 bases identical to TRBD2. Germline V gene data show CDR1 as SGHAT and CDR2 as FQDESV (reference sequence). J was trimmed by 3 bases and V by 3 bases; bases with no gene match: 5. CDR3 length: 16 amino acids. The CDR3 nucleotides are TGTGCCAGCAGCTTCGGGACTAGCGATCTCTACAATGAGCAGTTCTTC. Its protein product is CASSFGTSDLYNEQFF.

The chain carries TRBV5-1 and TRBJ1-4, with 7 bases aligning to TRBD1. Germline V gene data show CDR1 as SGHRS and CDR2 as YFSETQ. This CDR3 contains 16 residues. V was clipped by 6 bases and J by 0 bases; unmatched bases: 8. CDR3 sequence (DNA): TGCGCCAGCACAGGGGGGTCGTGGGCAACTAATGAAAAACTGTTTTTT. Amino acids: CASTGGSWATNEKLFF.